The entry below gives a single T cell receptor (beta chain) sequence along with its context. Its antigen is undetermined. These data originate in a study of cytomegalovirus exposure and HLA in healthy donors. PCR was performed using 60 Vbeta and 13 Jbeta primers. Sequencing was performed with immunoSEQ multiplex PCR; in TCRdb, only in-frame clones are kept and a portion is missing. Here the sample spans approximately 170,000 clones, roughly 72% being singletons. Study-level points and caveats: Association with HLA alleles at 0.05 false discovery rate was found for 16,951 TCR beta sequences in a later analysis. A prior analysis recorded that most TCR beta V segments were productive about 90% or about 30% of the time.

Looked up from germline, CDR1 is MNHNY and CDR2 is SVGAGI (reference sequence). With V trimmed by 5 bases and J by 4 bases, 11 bases remained unmatched. This CDR3 region has 16 residues. All donors participated as healthy donors of bone marrow. V is TRBV6-6 and J is TRBJ1-1; TRBD1 aligns across 9 bases. The receptor comes from a man aged 35-49 years in good health and CMV-seronegative. Material: PBMCs. This CDR3 reads CASSLNRGRVGTEAFF. DNA for the CDR3: TGTGCCAGCAGTCTAAACAGGGGGCGGGTCGGCACTGAAGCTTTCTTT.